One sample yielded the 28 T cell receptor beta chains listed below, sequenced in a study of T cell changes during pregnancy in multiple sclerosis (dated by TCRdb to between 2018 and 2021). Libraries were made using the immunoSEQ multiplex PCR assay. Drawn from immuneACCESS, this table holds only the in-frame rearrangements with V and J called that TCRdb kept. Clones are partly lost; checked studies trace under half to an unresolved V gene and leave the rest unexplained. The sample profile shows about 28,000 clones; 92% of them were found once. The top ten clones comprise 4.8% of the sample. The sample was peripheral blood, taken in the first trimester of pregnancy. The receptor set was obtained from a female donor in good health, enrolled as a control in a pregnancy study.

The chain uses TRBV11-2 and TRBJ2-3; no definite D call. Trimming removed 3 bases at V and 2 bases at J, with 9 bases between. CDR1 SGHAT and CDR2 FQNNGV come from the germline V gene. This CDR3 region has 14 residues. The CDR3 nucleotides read TGTGCCAGCAGCTTTAGAGCGATCACAGATACGCAGTATTTT. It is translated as CASSFRAITDTQYF.

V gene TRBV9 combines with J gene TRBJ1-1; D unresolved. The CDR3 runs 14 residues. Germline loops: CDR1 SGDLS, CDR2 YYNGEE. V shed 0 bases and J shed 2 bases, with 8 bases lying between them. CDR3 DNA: TGTGCCAGCAGCGTAGTCGCGGCAAACACTGAAGCTTTCTTT. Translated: CASSVVAANTEAFF. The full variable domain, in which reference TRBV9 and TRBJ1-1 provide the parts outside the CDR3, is DSGVTQTPKHLITATGQRVTLRCSPRSGDLSVYWYQQSLDQGLQFLIQYYNGEERAKGNILERFSAQQFPDLHSELNLSSLELGDSALYFCASSVVAANTEAFFGQGTRLTVV.

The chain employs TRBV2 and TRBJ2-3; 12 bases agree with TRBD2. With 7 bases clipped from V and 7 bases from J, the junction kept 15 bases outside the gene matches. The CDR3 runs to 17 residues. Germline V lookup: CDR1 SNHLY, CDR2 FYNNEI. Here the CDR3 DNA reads TGTGCCAGCACCAGGATAAAGACTAGCGGGAGTGCAAATACGCAGTATTTT. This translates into CASTRIKTSGSANTQYF.

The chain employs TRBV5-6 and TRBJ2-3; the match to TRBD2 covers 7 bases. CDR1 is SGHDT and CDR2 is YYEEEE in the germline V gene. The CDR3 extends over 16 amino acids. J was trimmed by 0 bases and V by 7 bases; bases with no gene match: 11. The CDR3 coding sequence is TGTGCCAGCGGGGGGGGGTCCCTTACTAGCACAGATACGCAGTATTTT. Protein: CASGGGSLTSTDTQYF.

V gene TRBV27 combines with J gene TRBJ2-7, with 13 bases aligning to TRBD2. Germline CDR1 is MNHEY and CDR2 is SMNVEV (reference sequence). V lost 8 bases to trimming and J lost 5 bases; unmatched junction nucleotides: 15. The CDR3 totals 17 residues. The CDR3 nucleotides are TGTGCCAGCTCATCTAGGGCGACTAGCGGGAGGACAGACGAGCAGTACTTC. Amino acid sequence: CASSSRATSGRTDEQYF.

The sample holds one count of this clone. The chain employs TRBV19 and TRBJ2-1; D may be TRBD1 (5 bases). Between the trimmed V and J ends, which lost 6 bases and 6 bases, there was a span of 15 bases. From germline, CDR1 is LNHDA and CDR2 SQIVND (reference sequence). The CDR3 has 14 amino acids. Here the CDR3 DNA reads TGTGCCAGTAGAGGAGCAGGGCAAGGCAATGAGCAGTTCTTC. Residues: CASRGAGQGNEQFF. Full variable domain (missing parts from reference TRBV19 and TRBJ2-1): DGGITQSPKYLFRKEGQNVTLSCEQNLNHDAMYWYRQDPGQGLRLIYYSQIVNDFQKGDIAEGYSVSREKKESFPLTVTSAQKNPTAFYLCASRGAGQGNEQFFGPGTRLTVL.

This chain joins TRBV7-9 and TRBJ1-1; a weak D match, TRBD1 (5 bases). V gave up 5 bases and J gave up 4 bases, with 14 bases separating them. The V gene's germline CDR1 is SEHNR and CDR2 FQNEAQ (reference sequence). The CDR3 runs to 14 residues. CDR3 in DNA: TGTGCCAGCAGCCTTCTTGTAGGGGCCACTGAAGCTTTCTTT. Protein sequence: CASSLLVGATEAFF.

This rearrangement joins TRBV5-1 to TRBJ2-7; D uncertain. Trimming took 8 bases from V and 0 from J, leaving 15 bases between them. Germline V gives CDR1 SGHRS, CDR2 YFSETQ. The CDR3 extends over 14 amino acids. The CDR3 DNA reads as TGCGCCAGTGAGAAGACTTCCGGCTCCTACGAGCAGTACTTC. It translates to CASEKTSGSYEQYF.

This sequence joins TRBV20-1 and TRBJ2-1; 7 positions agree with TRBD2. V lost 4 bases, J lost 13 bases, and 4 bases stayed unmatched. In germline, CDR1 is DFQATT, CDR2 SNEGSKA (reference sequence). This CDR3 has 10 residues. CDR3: CSAIRTRQFF. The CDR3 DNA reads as TGCAGTGCTATCAGGACTAGACAGTTCTTC.

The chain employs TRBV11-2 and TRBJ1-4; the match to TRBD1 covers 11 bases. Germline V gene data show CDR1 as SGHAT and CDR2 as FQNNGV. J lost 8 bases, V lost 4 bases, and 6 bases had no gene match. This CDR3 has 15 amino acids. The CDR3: CASSSPGTGGEKLFF. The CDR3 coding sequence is TGTGCCAGCAGCTCACCCGGGACAGGGGGGGAAAAACTGTTTTTT.

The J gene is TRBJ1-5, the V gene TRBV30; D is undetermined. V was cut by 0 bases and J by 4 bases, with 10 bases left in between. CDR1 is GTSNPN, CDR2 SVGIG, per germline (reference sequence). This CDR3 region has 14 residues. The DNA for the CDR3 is TGTGCCTGGAGTGTTGGAGCCGCAAATCAGCCCCAGCATTTT. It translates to CAWSVGAANQPQHF.

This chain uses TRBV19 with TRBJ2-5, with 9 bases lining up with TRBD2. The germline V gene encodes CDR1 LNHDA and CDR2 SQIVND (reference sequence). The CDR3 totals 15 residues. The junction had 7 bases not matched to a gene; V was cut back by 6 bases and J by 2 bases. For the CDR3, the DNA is TGTGCCAGTAGAGGAGCGGGAGGACGGCAAGAGACCCAGTACTTC. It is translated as CASRGAGGRQETQYF.

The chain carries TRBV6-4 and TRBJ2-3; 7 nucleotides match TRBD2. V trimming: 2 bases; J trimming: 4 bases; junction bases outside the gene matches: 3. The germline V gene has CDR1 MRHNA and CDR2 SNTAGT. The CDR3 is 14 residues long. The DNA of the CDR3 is TGTGCCAGCAGTGACGGGCTAGCGGCAGATACGCAGTATTTT. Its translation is CASSDGLAADTQYF.

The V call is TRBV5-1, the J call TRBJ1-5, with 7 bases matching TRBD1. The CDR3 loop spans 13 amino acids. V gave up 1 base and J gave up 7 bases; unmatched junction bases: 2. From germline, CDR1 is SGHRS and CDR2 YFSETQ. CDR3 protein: CASSLQGGQPQHF. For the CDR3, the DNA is TGCGCCAGCAGCTTGCAAGGGGGCCAGCCCCAGCATTTT.

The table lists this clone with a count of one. CDR3 DNA sequence: TGCAGCGGGCGGGAGTCTAGCGGGGGCCTCGCTGCTGAGCAGTTCTTC. As protein: CSGRESSGGLAAEQFF. V and J are TRBV29-1 and TRBJ2-1; 10 positions agree with TRBD2. The CDR3 runs 16 residues. Germline CDR1 reads SQVTM; CDR2 reads ANQGSEA. V trimming: 7 bases; J trimming: 9 bases; junction bases outside the gene matches: 18.

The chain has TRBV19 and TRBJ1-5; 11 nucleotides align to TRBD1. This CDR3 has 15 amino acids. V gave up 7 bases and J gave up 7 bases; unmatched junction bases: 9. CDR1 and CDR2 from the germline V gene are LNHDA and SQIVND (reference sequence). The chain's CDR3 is CASNLDRGLQQPQHF. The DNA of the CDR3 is TGTGCCAGTAACCTGGACAGGGGGCTACAGCAGCCCCAGCATTTT.

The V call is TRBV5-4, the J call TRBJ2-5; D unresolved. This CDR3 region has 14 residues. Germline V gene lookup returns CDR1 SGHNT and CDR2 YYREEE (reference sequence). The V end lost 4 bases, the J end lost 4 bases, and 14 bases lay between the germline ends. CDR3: CASSLPGWVETQYF. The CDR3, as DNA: TGTGCCAGCAGCCTCCCCGGGTGGGTAGAGACCCAGTACTTC.

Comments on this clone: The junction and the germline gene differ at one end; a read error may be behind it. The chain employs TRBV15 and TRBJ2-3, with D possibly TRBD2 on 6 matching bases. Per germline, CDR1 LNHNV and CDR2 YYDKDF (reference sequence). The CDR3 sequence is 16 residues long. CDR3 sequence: CATSPFNEGGRDSQYF. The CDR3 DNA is TGTGCCACCAGCCCTTTCAATGAGGGAGGAAGAGATTCGCAGTATTTT.

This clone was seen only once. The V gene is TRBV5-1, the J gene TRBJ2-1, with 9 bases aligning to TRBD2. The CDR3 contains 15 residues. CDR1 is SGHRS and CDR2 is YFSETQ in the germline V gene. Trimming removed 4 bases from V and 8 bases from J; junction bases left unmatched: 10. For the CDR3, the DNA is TGCGCCAGCAGCCTCAGACTAGCGGCAGGGCATGAGCAGTTCTTC. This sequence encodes CASSLRLAAGHEQFF.

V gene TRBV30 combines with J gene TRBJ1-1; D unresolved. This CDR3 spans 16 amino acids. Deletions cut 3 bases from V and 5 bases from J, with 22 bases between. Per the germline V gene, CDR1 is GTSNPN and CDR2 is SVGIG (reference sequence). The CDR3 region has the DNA TGTGCCTGGAGCCTTAGACGGGTCGGGTGGACTACTGAAGCTTTCTTT. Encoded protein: CAWSLRRVGWTTEAFF. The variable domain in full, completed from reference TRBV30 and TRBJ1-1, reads SQTIHQWPATLVQPVGSPLSLECTVEGTSNPNLYWYRQAAGRGLQLLFYSVGIGQISSEVPQNLSASRPQDRQFILSSKKLLLSDSGFYLCAWSLRRVGWTTEAFFGQGTRLTVV.

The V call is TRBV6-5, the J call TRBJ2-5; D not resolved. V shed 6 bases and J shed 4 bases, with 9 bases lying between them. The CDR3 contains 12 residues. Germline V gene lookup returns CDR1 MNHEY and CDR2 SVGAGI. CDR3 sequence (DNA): TGTGCCAGCAGCAGTCACCTAGAGACCCAGTACTTC. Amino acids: CASSSHLETQYF.

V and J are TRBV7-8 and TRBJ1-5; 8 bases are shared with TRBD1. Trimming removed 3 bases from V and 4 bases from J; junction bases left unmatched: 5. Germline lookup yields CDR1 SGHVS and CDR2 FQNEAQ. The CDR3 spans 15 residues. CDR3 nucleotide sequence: TGTGCCAGCAGCTTTCTTCAGGGGGCGAATCAGCCCCAGCATTTT. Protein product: CASSFLQGANQPQHF.

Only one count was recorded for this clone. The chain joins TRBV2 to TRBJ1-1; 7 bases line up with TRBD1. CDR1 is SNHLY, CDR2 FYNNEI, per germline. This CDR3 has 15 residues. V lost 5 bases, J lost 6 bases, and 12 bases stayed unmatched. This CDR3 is CASSTSKGAWSEAFF. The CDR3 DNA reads TGTGCCAGCAGTACTTCCAAGGGGGCATGGTCTGAAGCTTTCTTT.

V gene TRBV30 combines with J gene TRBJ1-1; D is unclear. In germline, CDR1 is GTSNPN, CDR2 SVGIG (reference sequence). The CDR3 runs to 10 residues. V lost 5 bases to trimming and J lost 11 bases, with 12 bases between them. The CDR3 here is CAWDNLSAFF. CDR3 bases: TGTGCCTGGGACAATCTTTCGGCTTTCTTT.

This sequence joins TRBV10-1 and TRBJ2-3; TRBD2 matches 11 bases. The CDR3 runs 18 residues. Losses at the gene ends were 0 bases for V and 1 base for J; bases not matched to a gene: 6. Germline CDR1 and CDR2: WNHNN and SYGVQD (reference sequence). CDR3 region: CASSESRLAGGGTDTQYF. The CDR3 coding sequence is TGCGCCAGCAGTGAGTCGAGGCTAGCGGGGGGCGGCACAGATACGCAGTATTTT.

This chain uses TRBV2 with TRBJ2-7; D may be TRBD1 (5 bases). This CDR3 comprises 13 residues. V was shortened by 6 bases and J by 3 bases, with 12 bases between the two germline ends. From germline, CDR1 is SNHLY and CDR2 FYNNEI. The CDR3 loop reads CASRVRQGYEQYF. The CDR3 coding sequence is TGTGCCAGCAGGGTCCGGCAGGGCTACGAGCAGTACTTC.

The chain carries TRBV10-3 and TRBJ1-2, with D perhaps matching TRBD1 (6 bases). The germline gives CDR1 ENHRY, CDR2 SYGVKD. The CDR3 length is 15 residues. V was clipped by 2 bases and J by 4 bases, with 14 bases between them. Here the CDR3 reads CAISESQGIGYGYTF. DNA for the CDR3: TGTGCCATCAGTGAGAGCCAGGGGATCGGCTATGGCTACACCTTC.

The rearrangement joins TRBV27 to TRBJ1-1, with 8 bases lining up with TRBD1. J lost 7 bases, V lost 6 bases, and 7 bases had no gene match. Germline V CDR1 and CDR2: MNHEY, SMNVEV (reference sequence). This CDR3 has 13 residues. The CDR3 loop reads CASRGTGVFEAFF. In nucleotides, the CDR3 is TGTGCCAGCAGAGGGACAGGCGTCTTTGAAGCTTTCTTT.